Listed below are T cell receptor beta chains from one sample, sequenced in a study of cytomegalovirus exposure and HLA in healthy donors. Repertoires were generated with immunoSEQ multiplex PCR, while TCRdb's copy carries only in-frame clones and drops some. The profile shows 98,000 or so clones, around 10% of them singletons. Sequencing input: PBMCs. Receptors were obtained from a man aged 35-49 years in good health and CMV-seropositive. Both conserved end residues are part of each CDR3. The order of the fields is D gene, V gene, clone size, J gene, CDR3 protein, CDR3 DNA. D genes are given only for firm matches. The size entry is marked missing in some rows and otherwise reads once, few, many or a size class.

.	TRBV11-2	.	TRBJ1-4	CASRPTAINEKLFF	TGTGCCAGCAGACCGACAGCGATCAATGAAAAACTGTTTTTT
.	TRBV5-1	.	TRBJ1-2	CASSFGVRTSDGYTF	TGCGCCAGCAGCTTTGGTGTTCGAACGTCGGATGGCTACACCTTC
TRBD1	TRBV9	few	TRBJ2-2	CASSVVATQGKANTGELFF	TGTGCCAGCAGCGTAGTAGCCACACAGGGGAAAGCGAACACCGGGGAGCTGTTTTTT
.	TRBV4-1	few	TRBJ1-4	CASSLGGLNEKLFF	TGCGCCAGCAGCCTTGGGGGACTTAATGAAAAACTGTTTTTT
TRBD1	TRBV7-2	few	TRBJ1-3	CASSQDRGAGNTIYF	TGTGCCAGCAGCCAGGACAGGGGGGCAGGAAACACCATATATTTT
TRBD1	TRBV6-1	.	TRBJ2-6	CASSEQGAGANVLTF	TGTGCCAGCAGTGAACAGGGGGCTGGGGCCAACGTCCTGACTTTC
TRBD2	TRBV5-1	once	TRBJ2-1	CASSFSGSSYNEQFF	TGCGCCAGCAGCTTTAGCGGGAGCTCCTACAATGAGCAGTTCTTC
.	TRBV15	few	TRBJ2-6	CATSVLGAGGANVLTF	TGTGCCACCAGCGTGTTAGGGGCGGGGGGGGCCAACGTCCTGACTTTC
.	TRBV30	.	TRBJ2-7	CAWSTGEQYF	TGTGCCTGGAGTACGGGAGAGCAGTACTTC
TRBD1	TRBV4-2	few	TRBJ2-5	CASSQPDRGETQYF	TGTGCCAGCAGCCAGCCGGACAGGGGAGAGACCCAGTACTTC
.	TRBV27	.	TRBJ1-1	CASSLLGGEEAFF	TGTGCCAGCAGTTTATTAGGAGGGGAAGAAGCTTTCTTT
TRBD1	TRBV27	few	TRBJ2-7	CASSVGTGGGYEQYF	TGTGCCAGCAGTGTAGGGACAGGGGGAGGCTACGAGCAGTACTTC
.	TRBV6-1	few	TRBJ1-5	CANDPGNYSNQPQHF	TGTGCCAACGACCCCGGGAACTATAGCAATCAGCCCCAGCATTTT